This T cell receptor beta chain appears in the sequencing data of a study of CD8 T cells in Susac syndrome. Broader study findings: Acknowledgment was made by the study that its TCR sequencing and HLA analysis involved a relatively small number of individuals. The authors found around 17 Susac-specific public clones in total CD8+ repertoires and about five in CD8+ TEMRA repertoires.

As for this clonotype: Antigen unknown.

Germline values: CDR1 SGHTA, CDR2 FQGTGA. Trimming shortened V by 4 bases and J by 4 bases, and 13 bases separated the two germline ends. The CDR3 spans 14 residues. An amount of RNA that ranged from roughly 0.5 to 1 ug was reverse transcribed with random hexamers. The authors amplified TCR beta CDR3 across 54 Vbeta and 13 Jbeta using immunoSEQ multiplex PCR. TCRdb fed the immunoSEQ multiplex PCR reads into MiXCR, producing one record per CDR3 protein. The table lists about 190,000 distinct CDR3 sequences, 95% of them singletons, with approximately 0.15% in the top ten. TEMRA cells were FACS-enriched, while CD8+ and CD4+ T cells were negatively isolated.

The TCR comes from a human donor with Susac syndrome. The sequenced material came from CD8+ T cells from PBMCs. The chain couples TRBV7-3 to TRBJ1-1; D perhaps matches TRBD1 (6 bases). Written as DNA, the CDR3 is TGTGCCAGCAGCTCCACAGGGTCGGGCACTGAAGCTTTCTTT. This sequence encodes CASSSTGSGTEAFF.